The 30 T cell receptor beta chains listed next were all sequenced from one sample in a study of T cells after yellow fever vaccination. MiXCR was run by TCRdb on the 5' RACE reads, yielding one entry per CDR3 protein. The sample holds 300,000 to 400,000 distinct CDR3 sequences, over 5% seen once. The sequences come from PBMCs, collected 5 days after the yellow fever booster vaccination. The receptors shown here come from a young man who received the YFV17D yellow fever vaccine.

The chain has TRBV14 and TRBJ1-5; D not certain. Germline V gene sequence: CDR1 SGHDN, CDR2 FVKESK. With 0 bases removed from V and 7 bases from J, the gap between germline ends came to 7 bases. The CDR3 runs 13 residues. DNA for the CDR3: TGTGCCAGCAGCCAAGATCTTGTACAGCCCCAGCATTTT. It is translated as CASSQDLVQPQHF.

The CDR3 reads CASSSPRGGDSGANVLTF. The CDR3 bases are TGTGCCAGCAGCTCTCCGCGGGGCGGAGACTCTGGGGCCAACGTCCTGACTTTC. This rearrangement joins TRBV11-2 to TRBJ2-6; D possibly corresponds to TRBD2 (6 bases). CDR3 length: 18 amino acids. Germline V CDR1 and CDR2: SGHAT, FQNNGV. V dropped 4 bases and J dropped 0 bases, with 16 bases sitting between them.

This clonotype has a count of ten or more. The chain uses TRBV5-1 and TRBJ2-2; TRBD2 is a possible D gene (6 bases). The germline V and J ends were trimmed by 4 bases and 4 bases, with 11 bases remaining between them. This CDR3 has 14 residues. Germline V lookup: CDR1 SGHRS, CDR2 YFSETQ. CDR3 sequence: CASSLSGSTGELFF. CDR3 DNA sequence: TGCGCCAGCAGCCTTAGCGGTTCCACCGGGGAGCTGTTTTTT.

The chain recombines TRBV6-1 with TRBJ2-1; weak D call: TRBD2 (6 bases). CDR3 length: 17 amino acids. The germline CDR1 and CDR2 sequences are MNHNS and SASEGT. Trimming stripped 5 bases from V and 5 bases from J, with 22 bases between. In DNA, the CDR3 is TGTGCCAGCAGTAGGAGGCCGTCGTGGACTACTCACAATGAGCAGTTCTTC. It codes for CASSRRPSWTTHNEQFF.

This clonotype showed up just a few times. V gene TRBV5-1 combines with J gene TRBJ1-2; D unresolved. The germline CDR1 and CDR2 sequences are SGHRS and YFSETQ. The ends were cut back, 4 bases at V and 0 bases at J, with 10 bases in the middle. The CDR3 runs 14 residues. The CDR3 spells CASSVSIANYGYTF. CDR3 coding DNA: TGCGCCAGCAGCGTCTCCATAGCTAACTATGGCTACACCTTC.

The V call is TRBV10-3, the J call TRBJ2-1; TRBD2 matches at 8 bases. V lost 2 bases to trimming and J lost 13 bases; unmatched junction nucleotides: 1. The CDR3 covers 11 residues. Germline CDR1 is ENHRY and CDR2 is SYGVKD. The CDR3: CAISETSGQFF. DNA for the CDR3: TGTGCCATCAGTGAGACTAGCGGCCAGTTCTTC.

This chain joins TRBV18 and TRBJ2-1; D is unresolved. Trimming removed 6 bases at V and 8 bases at J, with 14 bases between. This CDR3 spans 13 amino acids. The germline V gene has CDR1 KGHSH and CDR2 LQKENI. This chain's CDR3 is CASSRPSVDEQFF. CDR3 DNA sequence: TGTGCCAGCTCGCGCCCGTCGGTTGATGAGCAGTTCTTC.

The chain joins TRBV10-2 to TRBJ1-1; D gene unclear. This CDR3 is built from 15 residues. V was clipped by 10 bases and J by 0 bases, with 18 bases between them. Per germline, CDR1 WSHSY and CDR2 SAAADI. CDR3 amino acids: CATTKTPSMNTEAFF. Here the CDR3 DNA reads TGCGCCACCACCAAGACCCCTAGTATGAACACTGAAGCTTTCTTT.

This clonotype was counted a few times. The rearrangement joins TRBV6-1 to TRBJ2-7, with D tentatively TRBD1 (6 bases). The CDR3 is 13 residues long. CDR1 and CDR2 from the germline V gene are MNHNS and SASEGT. V dropped 10 bases and J dropped 2 bases, with 15 bases sitting between them. Here the CDR3 reads CATQGKRAYEQYF. CDR3 bases: TGTGCCACCCAGGGGAAAAGGGCCTACGAGCAGTACTTC.

This clonotype was seen ten or more times. The chain links TRBV12-3 or TRBV12-4 to TRBJ1-1, with TRBD1 as a possible D gene (5 bases). CDR3 length equals 13 residues. V dropped 5 bases and J dropped 4 bases, with 11 bases sitting between them. CDR3 nucleotides: TGTGCCAGCAGTGGGGGTGGAATCACTGAAGCTTTCTTT. Encoded protein: CASSGGGITEAFF.

This clonotype was counted between two and nine times. The rearrangement links TRBV7-2 to TRBJ2-5, with 7 nucleotides matching TRBD2. The CDR3 consists of 17 residues. J was trimmed by 3 bases and V by 2 bases; bases with no gene match: 12. Looked up from germline, CDR1 is SGHTA and CDR2 is FQGNSA. As DNA, the CDR3 is TGTGCCAGCAGCTTAAGGAATCCCGGGAGGCAAAAAGAGACCCAGTACTTC. This translates into CASSLRNPGRQKETQYF.

The chain joins TRBV6-5 to TRBJ1-1, with unresolved D. The CDR3 consists of 12 residues. Per the germline V gene, CDR1 is MNHEY and CDR2 is SVGAGI. Trimming removed 7 bases at V and 1 base at J, with 7 bases between. Written as DNA, the CDR3 is TGTGCCAGCACCGACGGGAACACTGAAGCTTTCTTT. Its translation is CASTDGNTEAFF.

CDR3: CASSVAGGDEQFF. CDR3 sequence (DNA): TGTGCCAGTAGCGTAGCGGGAGGCGACGAGCAGTTCTTC. The chain recombines TRBV19 with TRBJ2-1; 10 bases map to TRBD2. The length of the CDR3 is 13 residues. The V and J ends lost 6 bases and 10 bases, in that order; junction bases with no gene match: 6. Looked up from germline, CDR1 is LNHDA and CDR2 is SQIVND (reference sequence).

In this sample, this clonotype turned up a few times. The chain is built from TRBV19 and TRBJ2-7, with D possibly being TRBD2 (6 bases). With 9 bases removed from V and 0 bases from J, the gap between germline ends came to 18 bases. The length of the CDR3 is 15 residues. Per the germline V gene, CDR1 is LNHDA and CDR2 is SQIVND (reference sequence). CDR3 sequence (DNA): TGTGCCAGCTCAGTGGGGGGACTCTACTCCTACGAGCAGTACTTC. Its translation is CASSVGGLYSYEQYF.

This clonotype was seen at least ten times. The CDR3 region is CASSPRQGPGSYNEQFF. The CDR3 nucleotides read TGCGCCAGCAGCCCTAGACAGGGACCGGGCTCCTACAATGAGCAGTTCTTC. The J gene is TRBJ2-1, the V gene TRBV5-1, with 7 bases fitting TRBD1. The CDR3 has 17 residues. V lost 4 bases and J lost 0; bases outside the gene matches: 10. Germline V gives CDR1 SGHRS, CDR2 YFSETQ.

In this sample, this clonotype turned up a few times. This chain links TRBV6-5 with TRBJ1-1; D is unresolved. Germline V gene lookup returns CDR1 MNHEY and CDR2 SVGAGI. The CDR3 spans 14 residues. The V end lost 2 bases, the J end lost 3 bases, and 10 bases lay between the germline ends. This CDR3 reads CASSYGGRDTEAFF. CDR3 bases: TGTGCCAGCAGTTACGGAGGGAGGGACACTGAAGCTTTCTTT.

V gene TRBV6-1 combines with J gene TRBJ2-5, with TRBD2 identical over 8 bases. Trimming took 6 bases from V and 4 from J; bases not matched to a gene: 13. Germline values: CDR1 MNHNS, CDR2 SASEGT. The CDR3 is 16 amino acids. This CDR3 reads CASRPSHSGARETQYF. For the CDR3, the DNA is TGTGCCAGCAGGCCTTCCCATAGCGGGGCCCGAGAGACCCAGTACTTC.

The gene calls are TRBV28 and TRBJ2-1; tentatively, D is TRBD2 (6 bases). Germline V gives CDR1 MDHEN, CDR2 SYDVKM. Trimming cost V 2 bases and J 0 bases, with 11 bases left between them. CDR3 length: 16 amino acids. CDR3 loop: CASSLRGKSSYNEQFF. CDR3 sequence (DNA): TGTGCCAGCAGTTTACGGGGGAAGAGCTCCTACAATGAGCAGTTCTTC. Complete variable domain (other parts from reference TRBV28 and TRBJ2-1): DVKVTQSSRYLVKRTGEKVFLECVQDMDHENMFWYRQDPGLGLRLIYFSYDVKMKEKGDIPEGYSVSREKKERFSLILESASTNQTSMYLCASSLRGKSSYNEQFFGPGTRLTVL.

This clonotype was counted between two and nine times. The V call is TRBV10-3, the J call TRBJ2-1, with 8 bases lining up with TRBD2. After removal of 3 bases from V and 1 base from J, the junction contained 2 bases not matched to a gene. The CDR3 is made up of 15 amino acids. Germline CDR1 ENHRY, CDR2 SYGVKD. CDR3 in DNA: TGTGCCATCAGTGATCTAGCGGGTTCCTACAATGAGCAGTTCTTC. This translates into CAISDLAGSYNEQFF.

The chain is built from TRBV15 and TRBJ2-2, with TRBD1 matching over 9 bases. The CDR3 sequence is 15 residues long. CDR1 and CDR2 (germline): LNHNV, YYDKDF (reference sequence). The V segment lost 0 bases and the J segment 6 bases; nucleotides outside the gene matches: 2. CDR3 region: CATSRDRTGAGELFF. The CDR3 DNA is TGTGCCACCAGCAGAGACAGGACAGGGGCCGGGGAGCTGTTTTTT.

This clonotype was observed at least ten times. This chain links TRBV18 with TRBJ2-1; 7 nucleotides line up with TRBD2. This CDR3 is 16 amino acids long. The V gene's germline CDR1 is KGHSH and CDR2 LQKENI. With 2 bases clipped from V and 3 bases from J, the junction kept 7 bases outside the gene matches. CDR3 loop: CASSPGSGVNYNEQFF. CDR3 in DNA: TGTGCCAGCTCACCAGGGAGCGGGGTTAACTACAATGAGCAGTTCTTC.

This clonotype was observed at least ten times. The J gene is TRBJ2-7, the V gene TRBV9; D is possibly TRBD2 (5 bases). In germline, CDR1 is SGDLS, CDR2 YYNGEE. This CDR3 spans 13 amino acids. Trimming cost V 0 bases and J 6 bases, with 10 bases left between them. The CDR3 spells CASSVVSGSEQYF. For the CDR3, the DNA is TGTGCCAGCAGCGTAGTTTCGGGATCCGAGCAGTACTTC.

The chain recombines TRBV23-1 with TRBJ2-4, with 7 nucleotides matching TRBD2. TRBV23-1 is an ORF; its function is uncertain. The CDR3 consists of 15 residues. V lost 0 bases, J lost 7 bases, and 6 bases stayed unmatched. The CDR3 here is CASSQSGGGVNIQYF. CDR3 nucleotide sequence: TGCGCCAGCAGTCAATCGGGGGGAGGGGTGAACATTCAGTACTTC.

This clonotype showed up many times. This sequence joins TRBV29-1 and TRBJ2-1; D not resolved. The ends were cut back, 2 bases at V and 0 bases at J, with 17 bases in the middle. The CDR3 runs to 17 residues. CDR1 and CDR2 (germline): SQVTM, ANQGSEA. The CDR3 here is CSVERWASSFSYNEQFF. The DNA for the CDR3 is TGCAGCGTTGAACGGTGGGCTAGTAGTTTCTCCTACAATGAGCAGTTCTTC.

This clonotype was detected many times. The rearrangement links TRBV2 to TRBJ2-5; D might be TRBD1 or TRBD2, each matching 5 bases. Germline V gene sequence: CDR1 SNHLY, CDR2 FYNNEI. There are 13 residues in the CDR3. Trimming removed 3 bases from V and 5 bases from J, with 10 bases in between. CDR3 loop: CASSDTGGETQYF. The CDR3 DNA is TGTGCCAGCAGTGATACAGGCGGGGAGACCCAGTACTTC.

This clonotype came up many times. The genes are TRBV12-3 or TRBV12-4 and TRBJ1-2; TRBD1 is a possible D gene (5 bases). V was trimmed by 2 bases and J by 4 bases, leaving 8 bases between them. The CDR3 length is 13 residues. For the CDR3, the DNA is TGTGCCAGCAGTTTACCTGGGGCCTATGGCTACACCTTC. Translation: CASSLPGAYGYTF.

This clonotype turned up a few times. This chain joins TRBV7-3 and TRBJ2-5, with D perhaps matching TRBD1 (7 bases). Germline CDR1 is SGHTA and CDR2 is FQGTGA. The CDR3 sequence is 15 residues long. V was shortened by 2 bases and J by 5 bases, with 15 bases between the two germline ends. The CDR3 DNA sequence: TGTGCCAGCAGCTTATTAGGAGGGGGCGGGGAGACCCAGTACTTC. It translates to CASSLLGGGGETQYF.

The rearrangement joins TRBV29-1 to TRBJ2-7; D gene unclear. Germline CDR1 and CDR2: SQVTM and ANQGSEA. The CDR3 spans 11 residues. V lost 4 bases and J lost 4, with 8 bases in between. CDR3 DNA sequence: TGCAGCGTTGGGTACGTTTACGAGCAGTACTTC. Translated, it gives CSVGYVYEQYF.

This clonotype occurred a few times. The V call is TRBV6-2 or TRBV6-3, the J call TRBJ2-5; D is unresolved. With 2 bases removed from V and 5 bases from J, the gap between germline ends came to 6 bases. Germline V gene data show CDR1 as MNHEY and CDR2 as SVGEGT. The CDR3 sequence is 12 residues long. The DNA of the CDR3 is TGTGCCAGCAGTTACGCCGGGGAGACCCAGTACTTC. Amino acid sequence: CASSYAGETQYF.

This clonotype has at least ten counts. The chain uses TRBV5-5 and TRBJ1-2; 7 nucleotides line up with TRBD1. Germline CDR1 reads SGHKS; CDR2 reads YYEKEE (reference sequence). J was trimmed by 4 bases and V by 3 bases; bases with no gene match: 6. The CDR3 consists of 14 residues. DNA of the CDR3: TGTGCCAGCAGCTCGGAGCCAGGGGGCTATGGCTACACCTTC. Translating gives CASSSEPGGYGYTF. The full variable domain, completed using reference TRBV5-5 and TRBJ1-2, is DAGVTQSPTHLIKTRGQQVTLRCSPISGHKSVSWYQQVLGQGPQFIFQYYEKEERGRGNFPDRFSARQFPNYSSELNVNALLLGDSALYLCASSSEPGGYGYTFGSGTRLTVV.